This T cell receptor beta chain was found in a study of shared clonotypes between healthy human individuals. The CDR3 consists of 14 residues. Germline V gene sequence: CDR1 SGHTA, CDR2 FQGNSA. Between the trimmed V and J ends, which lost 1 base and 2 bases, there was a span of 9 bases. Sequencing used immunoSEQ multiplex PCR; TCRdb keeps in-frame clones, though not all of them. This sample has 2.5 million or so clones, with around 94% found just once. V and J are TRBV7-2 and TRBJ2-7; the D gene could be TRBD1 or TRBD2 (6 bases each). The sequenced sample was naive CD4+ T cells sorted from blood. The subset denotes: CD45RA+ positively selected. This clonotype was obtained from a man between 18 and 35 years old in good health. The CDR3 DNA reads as TGTGCCAGCAGCTTAGAGGGGGGAACCTACGAGCAGTACTTC. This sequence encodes CASSLEGGTYEQYF.